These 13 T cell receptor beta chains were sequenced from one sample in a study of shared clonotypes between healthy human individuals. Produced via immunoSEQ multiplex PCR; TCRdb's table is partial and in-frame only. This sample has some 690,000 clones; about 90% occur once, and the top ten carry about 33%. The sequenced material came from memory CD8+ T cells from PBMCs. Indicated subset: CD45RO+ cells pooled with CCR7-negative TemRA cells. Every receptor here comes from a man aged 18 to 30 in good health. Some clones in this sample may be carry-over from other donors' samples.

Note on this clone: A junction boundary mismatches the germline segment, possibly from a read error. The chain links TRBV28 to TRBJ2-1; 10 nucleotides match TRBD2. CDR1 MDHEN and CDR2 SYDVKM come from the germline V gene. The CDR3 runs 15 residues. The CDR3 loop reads CASSLGLAFNNKQFF. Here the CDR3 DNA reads TGTGCCAGCAGTTTGGGACTAGCGTTTAACAATAAGCAGTTCTTC.

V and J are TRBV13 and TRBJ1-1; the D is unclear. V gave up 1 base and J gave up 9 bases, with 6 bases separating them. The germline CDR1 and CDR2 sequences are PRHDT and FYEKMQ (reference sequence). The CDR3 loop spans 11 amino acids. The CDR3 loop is CASSLAGQAFF. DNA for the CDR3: TGTGCCAGCAGCTTAGCCGGACAAGCTTTCTTT.

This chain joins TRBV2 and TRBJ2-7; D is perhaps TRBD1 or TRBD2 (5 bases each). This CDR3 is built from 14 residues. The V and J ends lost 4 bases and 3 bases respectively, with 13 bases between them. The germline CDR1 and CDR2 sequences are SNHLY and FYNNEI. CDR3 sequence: CASSVPGTLYEQYF. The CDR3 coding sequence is TGTGCCAGCAGTGTTCCCGGGACCCTCTACGAGCAGTACTTC.

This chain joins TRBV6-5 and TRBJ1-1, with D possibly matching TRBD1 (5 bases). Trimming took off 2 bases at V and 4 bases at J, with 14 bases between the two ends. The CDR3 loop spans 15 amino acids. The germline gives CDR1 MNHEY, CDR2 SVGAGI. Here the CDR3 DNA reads TGTGCCAGCAGTTACAATCGACAGCCGAGCACTGAAGCTTTCTTT. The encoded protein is CASSYNRQPSTEAFF.

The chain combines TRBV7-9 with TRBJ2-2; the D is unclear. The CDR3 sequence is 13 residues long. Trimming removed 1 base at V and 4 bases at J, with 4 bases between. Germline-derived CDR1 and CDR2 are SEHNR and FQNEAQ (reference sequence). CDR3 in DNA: TGTGCCAGCAGCTTAGGTTCCACCGGGGAGCTGTTTTTT. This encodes CASSLGSTGELFF.

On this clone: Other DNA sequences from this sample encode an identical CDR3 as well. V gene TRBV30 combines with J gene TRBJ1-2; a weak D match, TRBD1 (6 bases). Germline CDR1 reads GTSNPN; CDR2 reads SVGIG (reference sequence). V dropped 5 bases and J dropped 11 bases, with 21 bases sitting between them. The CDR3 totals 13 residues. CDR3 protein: CAWEIRGGGGYTF. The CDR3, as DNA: TGTGCCTGGGAAATCAGGGGTGGCGGTGGTTACACCTTC.

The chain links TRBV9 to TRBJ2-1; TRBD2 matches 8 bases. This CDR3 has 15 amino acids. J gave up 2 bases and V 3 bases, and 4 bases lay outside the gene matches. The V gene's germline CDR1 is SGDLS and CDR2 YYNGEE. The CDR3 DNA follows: TGTGCCAGCAGCGCAGAAGCGGGAGCCTACAATGAGCAGTTCTTC. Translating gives CASSAEAGAYNEQFF.

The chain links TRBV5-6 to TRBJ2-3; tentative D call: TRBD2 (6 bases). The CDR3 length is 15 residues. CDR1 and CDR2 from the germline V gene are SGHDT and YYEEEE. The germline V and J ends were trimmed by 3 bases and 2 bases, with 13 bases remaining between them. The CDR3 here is CASSSYRGITDTQYF. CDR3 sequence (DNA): TGTGCCAGCAGCTCCTATCGCGGGATCACAGATACGCAGTATTTT.

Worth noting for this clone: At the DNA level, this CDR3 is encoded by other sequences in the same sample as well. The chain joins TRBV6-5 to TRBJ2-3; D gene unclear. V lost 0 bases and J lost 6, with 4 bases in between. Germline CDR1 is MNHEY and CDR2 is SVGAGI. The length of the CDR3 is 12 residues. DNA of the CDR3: TGTGCCAGCAGTTACTCGGGGGATACGCAGTATTTT. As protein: CASSYSGDTQYF.

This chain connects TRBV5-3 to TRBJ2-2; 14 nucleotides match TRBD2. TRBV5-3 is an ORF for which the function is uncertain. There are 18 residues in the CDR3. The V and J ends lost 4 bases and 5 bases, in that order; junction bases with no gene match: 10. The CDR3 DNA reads TGTGCCAGAAGCCCGATACTTAGACTAGCGGGAGGGACCGGGGAGCTGTTTTTT. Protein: CARSPILRLAGGTGELFF.

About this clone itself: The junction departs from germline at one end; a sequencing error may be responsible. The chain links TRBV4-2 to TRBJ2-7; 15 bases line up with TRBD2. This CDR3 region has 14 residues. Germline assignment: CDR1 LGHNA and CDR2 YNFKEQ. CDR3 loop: CASSQWTSGRALSF. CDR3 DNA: TGTGCCAGCAGCCAATGGACTAGCGGGAGGGCCCTCTCTTTC.

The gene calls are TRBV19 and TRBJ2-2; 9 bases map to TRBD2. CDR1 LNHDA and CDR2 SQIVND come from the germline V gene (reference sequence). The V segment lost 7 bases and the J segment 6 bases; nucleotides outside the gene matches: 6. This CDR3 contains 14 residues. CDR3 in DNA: TGTGCCAGTACCCCGGGACTAGCCCCCGGGGAGCTGTTTTTT. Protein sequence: CASTPGLAPGELFF. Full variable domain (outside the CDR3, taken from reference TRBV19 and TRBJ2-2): DGGITQSPKYLFRKEGQNVTLSCEQNLNHDAMYWYRQDPGQGLRLIYYSQIVNDFQKGDIAEGYSVSREKKESFPLTVTSAQKNPTAFYLCASTPGLAPGELFFGEGSRLTVL.

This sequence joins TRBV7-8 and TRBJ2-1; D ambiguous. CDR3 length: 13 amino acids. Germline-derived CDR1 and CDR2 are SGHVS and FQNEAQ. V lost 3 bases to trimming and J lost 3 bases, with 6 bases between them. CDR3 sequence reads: CASSLNYYNEQFF. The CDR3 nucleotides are TGTGCCAGCAGCTTGAACTACTACAATGAGCAGTTCTTC.